This entry concerns a single TCR beta chain. Antigen: not known. The sample belongs to a study of human T cells and chemical hapten exposure. Study-wide background: Among samples, TCR yields varied mainly because of small differences in pooled library volume.

Findings and limits, study-wide: Alopecia in all donors means immunity may differ from healthy individuals. There was no change with DPC sensitization in TCRs above 1 in 1000 frequency.

Time point: patch test 2, 6 weeks after DPC sensitization. Treatment: therapeutic diphenylcyclopropenone sensitization with weekly scalp DPC. In TCRdb, the RACE reads were re-called with MiXCR into one record per CDR3 protein. The sample has nearly 95,000 distinct CDR3 sequences; approximately 9.9% are singletons. This CDR3 has 17 amino acids. V lost 4 bases to trimming and J lost 3 bases; unmatched junction nucleotides: 8. Germline CDR1 and CDR2: KGHDR and SFDVKD. This rearrangement joins TRBV24-1 to TRBJ2-1, with 10 bases that match TRBD2. The sequence derives from a man aged 35 to 55 with alopecia areata. Some clones in this sample may be carry-over from other donors' samples. The material sequenced was whole blood, taken in connection with sensitization to the hapten diphenylcyclopropenone (DPC). CDR3 coding DNA: TGTGCCACCAGTGACCGCTTACTAGCGGGGCTCTACAATGAGCAGTTCTTC. Protein: CATSDRLLAGLYNEQFF.